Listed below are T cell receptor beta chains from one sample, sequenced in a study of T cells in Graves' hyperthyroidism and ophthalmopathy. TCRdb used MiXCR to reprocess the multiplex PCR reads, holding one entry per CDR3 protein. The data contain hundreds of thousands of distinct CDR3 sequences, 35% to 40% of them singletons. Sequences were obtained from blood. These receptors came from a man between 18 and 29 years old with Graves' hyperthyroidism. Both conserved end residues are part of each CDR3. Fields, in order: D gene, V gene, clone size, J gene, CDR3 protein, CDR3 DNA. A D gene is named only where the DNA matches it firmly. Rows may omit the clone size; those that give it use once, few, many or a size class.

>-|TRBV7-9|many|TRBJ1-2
CASSPRVGGARDGYTF
TGTGCCAGCAGCCCCAGAGTAGGGGGGGCGCGGGATGGCTACACCTTC
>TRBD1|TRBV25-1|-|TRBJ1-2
CASRVSGQGAGGYTF
TGTGCCAGCAGAGTCTCGGGACAGGGGGCCGGGGGCTACACCTTC
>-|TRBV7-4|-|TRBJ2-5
CASSQDLRGGQETQYF
TGCGCCAGCAGCCAAGATCTCAGGGGGGGACAAGAGACCCAGTACTTC
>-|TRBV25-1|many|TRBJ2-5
CASSEAGLGETQYF
TGTGCCAGCAGTGAGGCAGGGCTGGGGGAGACCCAGTACTTC
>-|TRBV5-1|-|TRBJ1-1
CASRSRTGDTEAFF
TGCGCCAGCAGGAGTCGGACCGGGGACACTGAAGCTTTCTTT
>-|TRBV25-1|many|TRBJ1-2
CASSESPGGYTF
TGTGCCAGCAGTGAATCCCCGGGTGGCTACACCTTC
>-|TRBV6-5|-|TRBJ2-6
CAISYAIQGANVLTF
TGTGCCATCAGTTACGCAATTCAAGGGGCCAACGTCCTGACTTTC
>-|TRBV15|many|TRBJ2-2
CATSRGEDTGELFF
TGTGCCACCAGCAGAGGGGAGGACACCGGGGAGCTGTTTTTT
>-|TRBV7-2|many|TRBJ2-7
CASSLAGDYEQYF
TGTGCCAGCAGCTTAGCGGGAGACTACGAGCAGTACTTC
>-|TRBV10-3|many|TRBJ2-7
CAISGRDDEQYF
TGTGCCATCAGTGGCAGGGACGACGAGCAGTACTTC
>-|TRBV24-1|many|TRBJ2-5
CATSNGETQYF
TGTGCCACCTCAAACGGAGAGACCCAGTACTTC
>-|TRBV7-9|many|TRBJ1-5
CASSSRSDQPQHF
TGTGCCAGCAGCTCTAGGTCCGATCAGCCCCAGCATTTT
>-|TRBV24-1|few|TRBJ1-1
CATSSSSVGTEAFF
TGTGCCACCAGCAGTTCTAGCGTGGGCACTGAAGCTTTCTTT
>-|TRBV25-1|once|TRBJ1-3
CASSVRTGTGNTIYF
TGTGCCAGCAGCGTAAGGACCGGGACTGGAAACACCATATATTTT
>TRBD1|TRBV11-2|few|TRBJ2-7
CASSSLPGQGSYEQYF
TGTGCCAGCAGCTCCTTACCGGGACAGGGGTCCTACGAGCAGTACTTC
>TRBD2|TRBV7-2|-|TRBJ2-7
CASSPPTSGAYEQYF
TGTGCCAGCTCGCCTCCCACTAGCGGGGCCTACGAGCAGTACTTC
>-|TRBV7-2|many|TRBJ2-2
CASSFPTSTGELFF
TGTGCCAGCAGCTTCCCTACCTCCACCGGGGAGCTGTTTTTT
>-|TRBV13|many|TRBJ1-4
CASSLAGGKEKLFF
TGTGCCAGCAGCTTAGCTGGGGGCAAGGAAAAACTGTTTTTT
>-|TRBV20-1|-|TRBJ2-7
CSAPPRAGRSVEQYF
TGCAGTGCCCCCCCTCGGGCAGGGCGGTCGGTCGAGCAGTACTTC
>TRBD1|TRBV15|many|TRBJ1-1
CATSISGGRTEAFF
TGTGCCACCAGCATATCAGGGGGCAGGACTGAAGCTTTCTTT
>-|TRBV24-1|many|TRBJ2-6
CATSDSGAGVSGANVLTF
TGTGCCACCAGTGATTCGGGGGCGGGAGTCTCTGGGGCCAACGTCCTGACTTTC
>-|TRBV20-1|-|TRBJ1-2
CSASIPSGGGYDYTF
TGCAGTGCCAGCATCCCCTCGGGAGGGGGGTACGACTACACCTTC